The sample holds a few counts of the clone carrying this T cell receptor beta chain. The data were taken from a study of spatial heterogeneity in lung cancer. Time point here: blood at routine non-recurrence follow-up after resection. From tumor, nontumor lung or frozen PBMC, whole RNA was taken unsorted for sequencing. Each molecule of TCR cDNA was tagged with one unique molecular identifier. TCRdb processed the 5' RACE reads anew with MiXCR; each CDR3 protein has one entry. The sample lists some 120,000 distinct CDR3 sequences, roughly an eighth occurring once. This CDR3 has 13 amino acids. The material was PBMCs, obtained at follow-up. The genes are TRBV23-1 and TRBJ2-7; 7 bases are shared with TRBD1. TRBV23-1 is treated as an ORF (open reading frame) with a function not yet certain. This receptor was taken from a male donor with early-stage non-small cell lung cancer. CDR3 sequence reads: CAVTGQTSYEQYF. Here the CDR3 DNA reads TGCGCAGTGACGGGACAGACCTCCTACGAGCAGTACTTC.